The rows below give T cell receptor beta chains drawn from one sample of a study of T cell responses to AZD1222 COVID-19 vaccine. Using immunoSEQ multiplex PCR, the repertoire was profiled, and TCRdb retains in-frame clones only, with some absent. This sample has about 99,000 clones, with approximately 90% found just once. This specimen was peripheral blood, taken on day 0 of AZD1222 vaccination. The origin of the receptors is an adult in good health. The CDR3 runs from the conserved cysteine through the conserved F or W. The D gene is left open where the match is weak. Size tells how often a clone was seen (once, few, many) or the class of an expanded clone, and some rows leave it out.

len,j_gene,d_gene,v_gene,abundance,CDR3aa,CDR3nt
18,TRBJ1-3,-,TRBV28,-,CASSLLGPIFTAGNTIYF,TGTGCCAGCAGTTTATTGGGACCGATCTTTACAGCTGGAAACACCATATATTTT
13,TRBJ1-5,-,TRBV4-1,-,CASSQVESQPQHF,TGCGCCAGCAGCCAAGTCGAGTCTCAGCCCCAGCATTTT
14,TRBJ1-4,-,TRBV5-1,once,CASSLGLWNEKLFF,TGCGCCAGCAGCTTGGGACTTTGGAATGAAAAACTGTTTTTT
14,TRBJ1-1,TRBD1,TRBV19,-,CASSPDRGDTEAFF,TGTGCCAGTAGCCCCGACAGGGGGGACACTGAAGCTTTCTTT
15,TRBJ1-6,TRBD1,TRBV19,-,CASSTSGGPDSPLHF,TGTGCCAGTAGTACTTCAGGGGGCCCGGATTCACCCCTCCACTTT
12,TRBJ2-1,-,TRBV15,-,CATSRAGYEQFF,TGTGCCACCAGCAGAGCCGGCTATGAGCAGTTCTTC
13,TRBJ2-7,TRBD1,TRBV6-5,-,CASSRQGLHEQYF,TGTGCCAGCAGTCGACAGGGGTTACACGAGCAGTACTTC
11,TRBJ2-5,-,TRBV10-3,-,CAISDIETQYF,TGTGCCATCAGTGATATCGAGACCCAGTACTTC
15,TRBJ2-5,-,TRBV19,once,CASTMTASLQETQYF,TGTGCCAGTACCATGACAGCATCCCTTCAAGAGACCCAGTACTTC
15,TRBJ2-3,-,TRBV11-2,-,CASSLGAGSTDTQYF,TGTGCCAGCAGCTTAGGGGCAGGAAGCACAGATACGCAGTATTTT
15,TRBJ1-5,TRBD1,TRBV7-6,-,CASSFGQGLYQPQHF,TGTGCCAGCAGCTTCGGACAGGGTTTGTATCAGCCCCAGCATTTT
13,TRBJ1-2,TRBD1,TRBV3-1/TRBV3-2,-,CASSHRTGAGYTF,TGTGCCAGCAGCCACCGGACAGGGGCGGGCTACACCTTC
16,TRBJ1-5,TRBD1,TRBV2,-,CASSDRDRGRDQPQHF,TGTGCCAGCAGTGATCGGGACAGGGGGCGTGATCAGCCCCAGCATTTT
13,TRBJ1-1,-,TRBV19,-,CASSIMKGAEAFF,TGTGCCAGTAGTATCATGAAGGGGGCTGAAGCTTTCTTT
14,TRBJ2-7,TRBD1,TRBV5-1,-,CASSLQGAGYEQYF,TGCGCCAGCAGCTTGCAGGGGGCAGGTTACGAGCAGTACTTC
14,TRBJ1-1,-,TRBV4-3,-,CASSPGIQNTEAFF,TGCGCCAGCAGCCCGGGAATTCAGAACACTGAAGCTTTCTTT
13,TRBJ2-5,TRBD2,TRBV19,-,CASSIGGRETQYF,TGTGCCAGTAGTATAGGCGGGAGAGAGACCCAGTACTTC
14,TRBJ2-7,-,TRBV5-8,few,CASTLDPLGGEQYF,TGTGCCAGCACTTTAGACCCCCTAGGAGGCGAGCAGTACTTC
13,TRBJ1-2,-,TRBV5-4,-,CASSSAGGVGYTF,TGTGCCAGCAGCTCGGCCGGCGGGGTTGGCTACACCTTC
18,TRBJ2-3,-,TRBV28,-,CASSQPATGGSYTDTQYF,TGTGCCAGCAGCCAACCAGCCACTGGAGGGAGTTACACAGATACGCAGTATTTT
16,TRBJ1-4,-,TRBV28,-,CASSNLQGATNEKLFF,TGTGCCAGCAGCAATCTGCAGGGTGCAACTAATGAAAAACTGTTTTTT
14,TRBJ2-3,-,TRBV5-1,-,CASSLTRSTDTQYF,TGCGCCAGCAGCCTCACGCGGAGCACAGATACGCAGTATTTT
14,TRBJ1-1,-,TRBV9,-,CASSVATRNTEAFF,TGTGCCAGCAGCGTAGCTACAAGGAACACTGAAGCTTTCTTT
16,TRBJ1-5,TRBD1,TRBV28,-,CASSVIQGNSNQPQHF,TGTGCCAGCAGTGTCATACAGGGGAATAGCAATCAGCCCCAGCATTTT
16,TRBJ2-7,TRBD2,TRBV5-1,-,CASSLVSGRALDEQYF,TGCGCCAGCAGCTTGGTTAGCGGGAGGGCACTAGACGAGCAGTACTTC
14,TRBJ2-7,TRBD2,TRBV7-2,-,CASSLAGGLHEQYF,TGTGCCAGCAGCTTAGCGGGAGGGCTCCACGAGCAGTACTTC
14,TRBJ1-2,-,TRBV7-9,-,CASSQDLGNYGYTF,TGTGCCAGCAGCCAAGATTTGGGCAACTATGGCTACACCTTC
14,TRBJ1-2,-,TRBV7-2,once,CASSLVEVSYGYTF,TGTGCCAGCAGCTTAGTGGAAGTGAGCTATGGCTACACCTTC
14,TRBJ1-5,TRBD1,TRBV10-3,-,CAISRQGGNQPQHF,TGTGCCATCAGTCGACAGGGCGGCAATCAGCCCCAGCATTTT
18,TRBJ1-1,TRBD1,TRBV4-2,-,CASSQDSDSRTGNTEAFF,TGTGCCAGCAGCCAAGATAGTGATAGTAGGACAGGGAACACTGAAGCTTTCTTT